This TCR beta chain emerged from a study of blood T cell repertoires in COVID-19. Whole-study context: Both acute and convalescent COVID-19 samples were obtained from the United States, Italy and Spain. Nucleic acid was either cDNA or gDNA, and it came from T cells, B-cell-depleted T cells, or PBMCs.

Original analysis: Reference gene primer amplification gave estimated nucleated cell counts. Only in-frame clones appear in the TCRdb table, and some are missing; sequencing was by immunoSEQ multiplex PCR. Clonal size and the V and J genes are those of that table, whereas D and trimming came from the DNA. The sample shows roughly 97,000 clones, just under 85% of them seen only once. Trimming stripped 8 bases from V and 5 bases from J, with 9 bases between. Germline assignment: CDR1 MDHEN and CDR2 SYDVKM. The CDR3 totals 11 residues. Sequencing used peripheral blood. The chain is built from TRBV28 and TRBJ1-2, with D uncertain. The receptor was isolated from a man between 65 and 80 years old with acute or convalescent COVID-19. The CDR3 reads CASAAEYGYTF. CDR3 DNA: TGTGCCAGCGCTGCGGAATATGGCTACACCTTC.